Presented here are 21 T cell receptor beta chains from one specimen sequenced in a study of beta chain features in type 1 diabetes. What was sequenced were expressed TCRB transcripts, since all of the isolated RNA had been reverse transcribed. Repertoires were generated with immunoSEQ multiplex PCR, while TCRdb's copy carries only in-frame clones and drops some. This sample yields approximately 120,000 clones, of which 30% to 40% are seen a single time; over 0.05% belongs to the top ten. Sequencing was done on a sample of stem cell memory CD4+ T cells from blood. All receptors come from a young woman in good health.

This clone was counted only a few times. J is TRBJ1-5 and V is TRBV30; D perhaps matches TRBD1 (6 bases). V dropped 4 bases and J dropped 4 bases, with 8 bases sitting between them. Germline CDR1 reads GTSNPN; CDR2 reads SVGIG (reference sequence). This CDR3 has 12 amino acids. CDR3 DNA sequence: TGTGCCTGGACCAGGGGAAATCAGCCCCAGCATTTT. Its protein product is CAWTRGNQPQHF. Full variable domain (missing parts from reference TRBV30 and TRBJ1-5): SQTIHQWPATLVQPVGSPLSLECTVEGTSNPNLYWYRQAAGRGLQLLFYSVGIGQISSEVPQNLSASRPQDRQFILSSKKLLLSDSGFYLCAWTRGNQPQHFGDGTRLSIL.

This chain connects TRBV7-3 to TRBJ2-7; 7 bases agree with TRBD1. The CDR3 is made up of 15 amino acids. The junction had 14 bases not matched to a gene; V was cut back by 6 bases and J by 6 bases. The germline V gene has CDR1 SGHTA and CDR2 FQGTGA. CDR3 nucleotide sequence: TGTGCCAGCAGAACAGGACAGGTTCAAGTGGCCGAGCAGTACTTC. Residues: CASRTGQVQVAEQYF.

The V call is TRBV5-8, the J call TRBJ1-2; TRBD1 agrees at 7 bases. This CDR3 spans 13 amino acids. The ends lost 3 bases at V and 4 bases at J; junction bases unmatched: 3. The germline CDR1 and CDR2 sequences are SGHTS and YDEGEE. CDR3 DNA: TGTGCCAGCAGCTCGACAGGGAGCTATGGCTACACCTTC. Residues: CASSSTGSYGYTF.

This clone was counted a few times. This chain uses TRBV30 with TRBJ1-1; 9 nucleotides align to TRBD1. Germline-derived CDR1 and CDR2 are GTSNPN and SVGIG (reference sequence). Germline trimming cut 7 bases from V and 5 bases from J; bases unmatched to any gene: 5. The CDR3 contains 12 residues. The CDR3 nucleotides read TGTGCCTTTGACAGGGGGTGGACTGAAGCTTTCTTT. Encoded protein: CAFDRGWTEAFF.

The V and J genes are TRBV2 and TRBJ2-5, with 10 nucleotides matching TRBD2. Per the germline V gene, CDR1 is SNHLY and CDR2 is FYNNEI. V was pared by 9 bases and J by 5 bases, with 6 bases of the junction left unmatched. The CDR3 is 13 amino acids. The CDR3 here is CARNLAGVETQYF. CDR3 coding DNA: TGTGCCAGAAATCTAGCGGGAGTTGAGACCCAGTACTTC.

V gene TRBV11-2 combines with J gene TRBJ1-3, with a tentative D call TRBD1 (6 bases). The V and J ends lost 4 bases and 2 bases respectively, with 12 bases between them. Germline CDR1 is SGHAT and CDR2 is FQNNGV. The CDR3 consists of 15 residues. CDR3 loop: CASSWARQAGNTIYF. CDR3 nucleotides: TGTGCCAGCAGCTGGGCCAGACAGGCTGGAAACACCATATATTTT.

The CDR3 loop is CASRGQGMTEAFF. For the CDR3, the DNA is TGTGCCAGCAGGGGACAGGGAATGACTGAAGCTTTCTTT. V usage is TRBV27 and J usage is TRBJ1-1; 9 bases agree with TRBD1. This CDR3 has 13 residues. CDR1 is MNHEY, CDR2 SMNVEV, per germline (reference sequence). V shed 6 bases, J shed 5 bases, and the junction held 4 bases outside the gene matches.

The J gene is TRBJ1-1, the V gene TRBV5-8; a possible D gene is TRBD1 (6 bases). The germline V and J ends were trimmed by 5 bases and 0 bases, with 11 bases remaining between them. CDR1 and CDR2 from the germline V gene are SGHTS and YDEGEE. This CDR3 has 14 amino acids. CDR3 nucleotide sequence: TGTGCCAGCAGTGAGGACAGAGTGAACACTGAAGCTTTCTTT. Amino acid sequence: CASSEDRVNTEAFF.

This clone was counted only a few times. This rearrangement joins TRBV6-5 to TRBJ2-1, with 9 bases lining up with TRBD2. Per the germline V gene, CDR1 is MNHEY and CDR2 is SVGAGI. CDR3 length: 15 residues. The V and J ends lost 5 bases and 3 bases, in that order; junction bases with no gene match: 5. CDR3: CASSNSGSNYNEQFF. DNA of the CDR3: TGTGCCAGCAGTAATAGCGGGAGTAACTACAATGAGCAGTTCTTC.

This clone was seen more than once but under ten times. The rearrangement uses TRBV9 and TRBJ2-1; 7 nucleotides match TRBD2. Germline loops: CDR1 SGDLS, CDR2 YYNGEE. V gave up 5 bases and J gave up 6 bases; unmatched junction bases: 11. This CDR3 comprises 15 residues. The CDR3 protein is CASRQKAGVRNEQFF. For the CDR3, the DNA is TGTGCCAGCAGGCAGAAGGCGGGAGTACGCAATGAGCAGTTCTTC.

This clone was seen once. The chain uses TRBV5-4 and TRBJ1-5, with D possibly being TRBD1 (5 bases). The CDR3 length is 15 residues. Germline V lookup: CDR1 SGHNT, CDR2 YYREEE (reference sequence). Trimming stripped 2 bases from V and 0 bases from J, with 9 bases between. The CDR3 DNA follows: TGTGCCAGCAGCTTCGGGGGGAATAGCAATCAGCCCCAGCATTTT. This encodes CASSFGGNSNQPQHF.

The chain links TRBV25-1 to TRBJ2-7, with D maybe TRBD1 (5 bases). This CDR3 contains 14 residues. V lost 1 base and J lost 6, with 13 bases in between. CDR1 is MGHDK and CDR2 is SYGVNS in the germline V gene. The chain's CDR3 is CASSEWGRVGEQYF. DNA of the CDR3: TGTGCCAGCAGTGAATGGGGCAGGGTGGGCGAGCAGTACTTC.

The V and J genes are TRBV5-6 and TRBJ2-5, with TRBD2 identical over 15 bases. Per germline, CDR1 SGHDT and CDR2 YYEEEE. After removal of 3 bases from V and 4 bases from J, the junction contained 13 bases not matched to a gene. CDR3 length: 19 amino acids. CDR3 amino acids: CASSSTGLAGGLRGETQYF. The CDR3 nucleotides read TGTGCCAGCAGCTCCACTGGACTAGCGGGAGGGCTGAGAGGAGAGACCCAGTACTTC.

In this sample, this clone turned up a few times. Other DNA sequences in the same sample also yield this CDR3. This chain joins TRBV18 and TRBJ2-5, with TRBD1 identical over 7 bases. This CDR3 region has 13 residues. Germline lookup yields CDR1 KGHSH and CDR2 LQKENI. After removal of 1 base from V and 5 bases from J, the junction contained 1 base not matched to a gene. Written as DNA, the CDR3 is TGTGCCAGCTCACCACAGGGGGCGGAGACCCAGTACTTC. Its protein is CASSPQGAETQYF.

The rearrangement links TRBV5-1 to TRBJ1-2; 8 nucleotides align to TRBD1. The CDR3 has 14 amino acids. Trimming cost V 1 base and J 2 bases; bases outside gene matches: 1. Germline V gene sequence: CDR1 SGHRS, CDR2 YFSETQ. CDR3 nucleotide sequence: TGCGCCAGCAGCTTGCCAGGGGGCAACTATGGCTACACCTTC. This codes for CASSLPGGNYGYTF.

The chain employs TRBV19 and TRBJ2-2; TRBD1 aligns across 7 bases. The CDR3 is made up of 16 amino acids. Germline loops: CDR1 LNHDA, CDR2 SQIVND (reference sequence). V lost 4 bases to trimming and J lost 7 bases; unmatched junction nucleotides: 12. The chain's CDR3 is CASSTRITGVGGELFF. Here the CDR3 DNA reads TGTGCCAGTAGTACCCGCATCACAGGGGTCGGCGGGGAGCTGTTTTTT.

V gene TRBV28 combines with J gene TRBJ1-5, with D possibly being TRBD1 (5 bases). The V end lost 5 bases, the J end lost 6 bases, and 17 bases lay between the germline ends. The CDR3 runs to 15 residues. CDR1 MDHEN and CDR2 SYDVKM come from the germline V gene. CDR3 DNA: TGTGCCAGCAGTCCCGGGTGGGTAGGGGTTCAGCCCCAGCATTTT. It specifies CASSPGWVGVQPQHF.

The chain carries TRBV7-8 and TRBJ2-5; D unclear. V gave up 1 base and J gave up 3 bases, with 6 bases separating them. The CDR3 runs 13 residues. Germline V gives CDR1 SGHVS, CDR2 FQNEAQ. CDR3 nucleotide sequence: TGTGCCAGCAGCTTAGGAGGAAAAGAGACCCAGTACTTC. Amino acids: CASSLGGKETQYF.

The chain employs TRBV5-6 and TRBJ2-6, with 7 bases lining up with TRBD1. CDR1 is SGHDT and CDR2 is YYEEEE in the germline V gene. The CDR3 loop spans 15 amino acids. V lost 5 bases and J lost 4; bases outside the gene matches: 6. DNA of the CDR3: TGTGCCAGCAGTTTTAAGGGGGCGGGGGCCAACGTCCTGACTTTC. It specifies CASSFKGAGANVLTF.

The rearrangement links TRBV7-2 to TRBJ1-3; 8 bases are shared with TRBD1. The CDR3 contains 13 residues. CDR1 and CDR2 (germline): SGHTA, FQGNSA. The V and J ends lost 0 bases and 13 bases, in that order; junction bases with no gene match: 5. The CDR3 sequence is CASSLARDRGIYF. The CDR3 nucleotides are TGTGCCAGCAGCTTAGCGCGAGACAGGGGAATATATTTT.

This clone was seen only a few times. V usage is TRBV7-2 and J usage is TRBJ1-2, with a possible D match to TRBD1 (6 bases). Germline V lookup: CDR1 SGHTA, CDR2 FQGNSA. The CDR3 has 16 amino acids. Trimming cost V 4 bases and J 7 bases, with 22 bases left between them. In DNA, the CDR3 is TGTGCCAGCAGCTCGGCACCGGGACAAGCTATGAGTGGCTACACCTTC. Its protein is CASSSAPGQAMSGYTF.